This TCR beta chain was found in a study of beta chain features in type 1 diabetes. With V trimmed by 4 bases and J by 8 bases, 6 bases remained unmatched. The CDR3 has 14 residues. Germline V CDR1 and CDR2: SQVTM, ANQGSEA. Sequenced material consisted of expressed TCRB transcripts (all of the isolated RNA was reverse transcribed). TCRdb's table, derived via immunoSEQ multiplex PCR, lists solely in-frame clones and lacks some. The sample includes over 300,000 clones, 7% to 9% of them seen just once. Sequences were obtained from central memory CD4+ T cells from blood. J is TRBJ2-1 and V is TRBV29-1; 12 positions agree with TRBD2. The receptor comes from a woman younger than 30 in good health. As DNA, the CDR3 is TGCAGCGTTGGACTAGCGGGAGTAGGATATGAGCAGTTCTTC. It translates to CSVGLAGVGYEQFF.